Below, one T cell receptor (beta chain) is given with its context. Its recognized antigen is unknown. Base qualities are not provided; no much larger clone lies one nucleotide away. TCRbeta CDR3 regions were amplified from genomic DNA using the immunoSEQ Assay, a bias-controlled multiplex PCR. As for the authors' bioinformatics: Nucleated cell counts per sample were estimated from amplification of reference gene primers within the assay. Sequence reads were collapsed and filtered to measure the absolute abundance of every unique TCRbeta CDR3 rearrangement. Productive Simpson clonality was computed per sample as the square root of Simpson's diversity index over productive rearrangements. TCRdb carries this immuneACCESS record with in-frame sequences only. Its versions omit some clonotypes, under half of them owing to an unresolved V gene in the studies checked, with the rest unexplained. V and J calls and clone size are as listed in that table; D and trimming were resolved from the DNA. The sample records a few hundred thousand clones, roughly 88% of which are singletons. The ten largest clones capture around 1.9% of the sample.

The CDR3 covers 15 residues, taking in both the cysteine and the phenylalanine. This entry keeps only the CDR3 DNA: 45 bases, framed from base 1. Trimming leaves V shorter by 0 bases and J shorter by 9 bases, with the junction holding 6 bases beyond the gene matches. For CDR1 and CDR2, the germline V gene lists SGDLS and YYNGEE. Participants in the prospective study were enrolled through a virtual design, were aged about 18 to 89 years, and lived in under 25 United States geographic areas. In the prospective study, participants were assigned to cohorts based on the clinical history participants reported in a screening survey and a study questionnaire. For ImmuneRACE Cohort 3, a participant was defined as recovered based on two consecutive negative NP/OP PCR tests, clearance by a healthcare professional, or resolution of symptoms. Each participant in the prospective study had whole blood, serum and a nasopharyngeal or oropharyngeal swab collected by mobile phlebotomists. Prospective study participants could optionally give additional blood draws and questionnaires over an approximately 2-month period. Before DNA extraction, blood samples from the prospective study were shipped at room temperature or frozen.

This specimen belongs to a study of blood T cell repertoires in COVID-19 (dated by TCRdb to the early 2020s). About the full investigation: Collaborator samples came from the United States, Italy and Spain and covered acute and convalescent phases of COVID-19. The material from the prospective study consisted of cDNA or gDNA derived from T cells, B-cell-depleted T cells, or PBMCs. Deeply sampled blood TCRbeta repertoires from subjects exposed to, actively infected with, or recovered from COVID-19 were included in the dataset. The repertoires were released in a freely available public database meant as a resource for research on the immune response to SARS-CoV-2. Samples were obtained from the ongoing ImmuneRACE study (first 160 participants) and from roughly 1,300 subjects provided by 6 global collaborators. Nearly every sample came with metadata listing a de-identified subject ID, COVID-19 status, age in years and sex. Where available, HLA class I and class II types were obtained from metadata supplied by the sample provider rather than from assay-based typing.

General study outcomes and caveats: The quantity of clinical and demographic metadata differed by source and by participant and was supplied without curation.

This receptor was obtained from a woman aged 40 to 50 who had recovered from COVID-19. Sequencing was done on a sample of PBMCs or T cells enriched from blood (not recorded which). The rearranged chain carries TRBV9 and TRBJ2-1, and 10 junctional nucleotides match TRBD2. Here the CDR3 is given as CASSVEREGLGEQFF. The DNA reads TGTGCCAGCAGCGTAGAGCGGGAGGGTCTTGGTGAGCAGTTCTTC.